These 19 T cell receptor beta chains were all obtained from the same sample, sequenced in a study of blood T cells in healthy people across ages. PCR was performed a second time for roughly 7 to 11 cycles using a sample-barcoded 5' primer and a J-beta primer mix. A single record per CDR3 protein comes from TCRdb applying MiXCR to the 5' RACE reads. This table holds about 1.1 million distinct CDR3 sequences, more than 30% found once. The sequenced sample was blood. The receptors come from a man between 18 and 29 years old in good health.

In this sample, this clonotype turned up a few times. The chain recombines TRBV3-1 with TRBJ1-1; D remains ambiguous. The CDR3 spans 13 residues. CDR1 is LGHDT, CDR2 YNNKEL, per germline (reference sequence). V lost 1 base, J lost 11 bases, and 14 bases lay in between. In DNA, the CDR3 is TGTGCCAGCAGCCAAGTTCCTTCGAGGGCCGCTTTCTTT. Its protein is CASSQVPSRAAFF.

The V call is TRBV5-6, the J call TRBJ2-5; possible D gene TRBD1, 5 bases. Matching the DNA end better, TRBJ2-1 makes the J call doubtful. The CDR3 sequence is 15 residues long. Germline CDR1 reads SGHDT; CDR2 reads YYEEEE. The CDR3 spells CASSLVAGNQETQFF. The CDR3 nucleotides read TGTGCCAGCAGCTTGGTGGCAGGGAACCAAGAGACCCAGTTCTTC.

In regard to this clonotype: It may be a read error: a sequence one base away is much more abundant. The chain combines TRBV20-1 with TRBJ2-5; maybe TRBD1 (5 bases). The CDR3 runs to 13 residues. Germline CDR1 is DFQATT and CDR2 is SNEGSKA (reference sequence). The germline V and J ends were trimmed by 6 bases and 0 bases, with 11 bases remaining between them. The CDR3 protein is CSADRQNQETQYF. In nucleotides, the CDR3 is TGCAGTGCGGATCGACAGAACCAAGAGACCCAGTACTTC.

The chain recombines TRBV2 with TRBJ1-2; no reliable D call. The CDR3 is made up of 15 amino acids. CDR1 is SNHLY and CDR2 is FYNNEI in the germline V gene. V dropped 4 bases and J dropped 3 bases, with 15 bases sitting between them. CDR3 residues: CASSVSLTPDYGYTF. Written as DNA, the CDR3 is TGTGCCAGCAGTGTATCCTTGACACCAGACTATGGCTACACCTTC.

The chain employs TRBV4-3 and TRBJ2-3, with D perhaps TRBD1 (6 bases). The CDR3 extends over 16 amino acids. From germline, CDR1 is LGHNA and CDR2 YSLEER. V dropped 2 bases and J dropped 3 bases, with 15 bases sitting between them. CDR3 sequence reads: CASSQSLRTDTDTQYF. CDR3 nucleotides: TGCGCCAGCAGCCAATCTCTCCGGACAGATACAGATACGCAGTATTTT.

This sequence joins TRBV20-1 and TRBJ2-2; D possibly uses TRBD1 or TRBD2 (5 bases each). The CDR3 is 15 amino acids. From germline, CDR1 is DFQATT and CDR2 SNEGSKA (reference sequence). V gave up 0 bases and J gave up 6 bases, with 14 bases separating them. The CDR3 spells CSARDLREGAGELFF. The CDR3 coding sequence is TGCAGTGCTAGAGATTTACGGGAAGGGGCCGGGGAGCTGTTTTTT.

This clonotype was recorded only once. The rearrangement uses TRBV10-3 and TRBJ2-2; either TRBD1 or TRBD2 may supply D (5 bases each). Germline CDR1 ENHRY, CDR2 SYGVKD. The CDR3 sequence is 16 residues long. V gave up 2 bases and J gave up 2 bases, with 12 bases separating them. The CDR3 loop reads CAISEPRGGNTGELFF. The CDR3 nucleotides are TGTGCCATCAGTGAGCCACGGGGCGGAAACACCGGGGAGCTGTTTTTT.

In this sample, this clonotype turned up a few times. This chain links TRBV9 with TRBJ2-3, with 8 positions matching TRBD1. V lost 2 bases and J lost 3; bases outside the gene matches: 5. The CDR3 consists of 15 residues. The germline gives CDR1 SGDLS, CDR2 YYNGEE. CDR3 coding DNA: TGTGCCAGCAGCGTCCGGGACAGGAGTACAGATACGCAGTATTTT. This codes for CASSVRDRSTDTQYF.

This chain joins TRBV19 and TRBJ2-2; D not certain. V was pared by 6 bases and J by 6 bases, with 8 bases between. This CDR3 has 12 amino acids. Germline assignment: CDR1 LNHDA and CDR2 SQIVND (reference sequence). The CDR3 loop reads CASRIRAGELFF. In DNA form, the CDR3 reads TGTGCCAGTAGGATAAGGGCCGGGGAGCTGTTTTTT.

J is TRBJ1-1 and V is TRBV12-5; TRBD1 matches at 8 bases. Losses at the gene ends were 8 bases for V and 4 bases for J; bases not matched to a gene: 12. CDR1 is LGHNT and CDR2 is FRNRAP in the germline V gene. CDR3 length: 15 residues. CDR3 sequence (DNA): TGTGCTAGTCAGCAGTACAGGGGGTATCTCACTGAAGCTTTCTTT. It specifies CASQQYRGYLTEAFF. The full variable domain, with the rest looked up from reference TRBV12-5 and TRBJ1-1, is DARVTQTPRHKVTEMGQEVTMRCQPILGHNTVFWYRQTMMQGLELLAYFRNRAPLDDSGMPKDRFSAEMPDATLATLKIQPSEPRDSAVYFCASQQYRGYLTEAFFGQGTRLTVV.

This clonotype was counted a few times. The chain recombines TRBV29-1 with TRBJ2-5; D might be TRBD1 or TRBD2, each matching 5 bases. V lost 3 bases and J 5 bases, leaving 13 bases between the germline ends. CDR1 is SQVTM, CDR2 ANQGSEA, per germline. This CDR3 comprises 13 residues. The CDR3 coding sequence is TGCAGCGTTGAGTCGAGCAGGGACGAGACCCAGTACTTC. Amino acid sequence: CSVESSRDETQYF.

This clonotype was detected a few times. V is TRBV2 and J is TRBJ1-4, with D tentatively TRBD1 (5 bases). Deletions cut 6 bases from V and 3 bases from J, with 14 bases between. In germline, CDR1 is SNHLY, CDR2 FYNNEI. This CDR3 is 15 amino acids long. The CDR3 DNA reads as TGTGCCAGCAGAACAGGCTCCGGGGCTAATGAAAAACTGTTTTTT. This encodes CASRTGSGANEKLFF.

The table lists this clonotype with a few counts. The chain combines TRBV5-1 with TRBJ1-4; 7 bases are a match to TRBD1. With 4 bases clipped from V and 12 bases from J, the junction kept 15 bases outside the gene matches. Germline CDR1 and CDR2: SGHRS and YFSETQ. The CDR3 runs 15 residues. In nucleotides, the CDR3 is TGCGCCAGCAGCGGCGGGACAGCACCGGTGGAGGAACTGTTTTTT. This sequence encodes CASSGGTAPVEELFF.

The CDR3 region is CSAGNSANNEKLFF. CDR3 DNA: TGCAGTGCCGGGAACAGCGCGAATAATGAAAAACTGTTTTTT. The chain carries TRBV20-1 and TRBJ1-4; D not resolved. The CDR3 covers 14 residues. V was cut by 6 bases and J by 4 bases, with 15 bases left in between. Per the germline V gene, CDR1 is DFQATT and CDR2 is SNEGSKA (reference sequence).

This clonotype showed up just a few times. The chain carries TRBV9 and TRBJ2-3; 8 bases are a match to TRBD2. This CDR3 has 14 residues. Germline lookup yields CDR1 SGDLS and CDR2 YYNGEE. Trimming at V came to 0 bases and at J to 3 bases, leaving 0 bases not matched to a gene. This CDR3 reads CASSVVAGTDTQYF. The CDR3 bases are TGTGCCAGCAGCGTAGTAGCGGGAACAGATACGCAGTATTTT. The variable domain in full, completed from reference TRBV9 and TRBJ2-3, reads DSGVTQTPKHLITATGQRVTLRCSPRSGDLSVYWYQQSLDQGLQFLIQYYNGEERAKGNILERFSAQQFPDLHSELNLSSLELGDSALYFCASSVVAGTDTQYFGPGTRLTVL.

In this sample, this clonotype turned up a few times. V gene TRBV27 combines with J gene TRBJ1-5, with D possibly matching TRBD1 (6 bases). Trimming shortened V by 6 bases and J by 4 bases, and 13 bases separated the two germline ends. CDR1 MNHEY and CDR2 SMNVEV come from the germline V gene (reference sequence). This CDR3 has 14 amino acids. In DNA form, the CDR3 reads TGTGCCAGCAGGAGGGGGGGGTTAAATCAGCCCCAGCATTTT. Its translation is CASRRGGLNQPQHF.

The rearrangement uses TRBV4-3 and TRBJ1-1, with D unresolved. CDR3 size: 15 residues. Trimming took off 0 bases at V and 0 bases at J, with 8 bases between the two ends. The germline V gene encodes CDR1 LGHNA and CDR2 YSLEER. CDR3 region: CASSQEWALNTEAFF. The CDR3 DNA reads TGCGCCAGCAGCCAAGAGTGGGCTTTGAACACTGAAGCTTTCTTT.

V gene TRBV25-1 combines with J gene TRBJ2-5, with D tentatively TRBD2 (6 bases). The CDR3 has 13 amino acids. The V gene lost 2 bases and the J gene lost 11 bases, with 15 bases spanning the gap. Per the germline V gene, CDR1 is MGHDK and CDR2 is SYGVNS. The CDR3 nucleotides read TGTGCCAGCAGTGAACCGGGGGTCTACGGGCAGTACTTC. The encoded protein is CASSEPGVYGQYF.

This clonotype was counted between two and nine times. This chain connects TRBV25-1 to TRBJ2-1; 9 bases are shared with TRBD1. Germline lookup yields CDR1 MGHDK and CDR2 SYGVNS. This CDR3 has 15 amino acids. Trimming at V came to 7 bases and at J to 9 bases, leaving 13 bases not matched to a gene. The DNA for the CDR3 is TGTGCCAGCACCAAGGGGGACAGGGTTTTCGGTGAGCAGTTCTTC. Translation gives CASTKGDRVFGEQFF.